The present T cell receptor (beta chain) was sequenced within a study of Ad26.COV2.S vaccination and SARS-CoV-2 variants. Study as a whole: COV1001, an Ad26.COV2.S trial, supplied this vaccine-arm donor. The study gave Ad26.COV2.S intramuscularly, once or twice 56 days apart.

Germline CDR1 and CDR2: MNHEY and SVGAGI. The CDR3 totals 15 residues. V lost 2 bases to trimming and J lost 1 base, with 10 bases between them. Using immunoSEQ multiplex PCR, the repertoire was profiled, and TCRdb retains in-frame clones only, with some absent. The data show approximately 300,000 clones, 86% seen once. This clone was recorded a few times. The antigen remains unidentified. Treatment here: some 20 received Ad26.COV2.S at low or high dose, single or two shots; roughly five received placebo; per-sample allocation not given. Sampling occurred on day 63 after the first vaccine or placebo injection. Notes on the study in general: Measurements of TCR breadth and depth may have given underestimates of the total T cell responses.

The sequence derives from a person aged 18-65 years who received the Ad26.COV2.S COVID-19 vaccine or a placebo. The chain joins TRBV6-5 to TRBJ2-3, with D maybe TRBD2 (5 bases). This specimen was peripheral blood, taken in a trial of Ad26.COV2.S vaccine versus placebo. The CDR3 reads CASSYRRGGTDTQYF. The CDR3 DNA is TGTGCCAGCAGTTACCGCCGGGGAGGCACAGATACGCAGTATTTT.